This T cell receptor beta chain was captured by sequencing in a study of breast tumors, draining lymph nodes, adjacent tissues (dated by TCRdb to about 2016). As for the study more broadly: The study compared TCR beta repertoires across tumor, adjacent nontumor tissue and axillary lymph nodes from breast cancer patients. The study aimed to assess the relationships and possible T-cell exchange between tumor, surrounding tissue and draining lymph node repertoires in human breast cancer.

TCRdb lists the instrument as Illumina HiSeq 2000. TCR beta chain libraries were generated through multiplex PCR amplification. High-throughput sequencing was used to analyze the amplified TCR beta chain products. Starting from the raw public reads, TCRdb applied fastp trimming at Q25, assembled clones with MiXCR and retained in-frame beta chains. Rows are unified per CDR3 protein, each entry keeping the most common DNA and genes. The sample contains approximately 20,000 distinct CDR3 sequences, roughly 50% of them found a single time. Jointly, the top ten make up about 8.2% of the sample. A remark on this clonotype: The antigen this receptor binds is unknown. No much larger clone exists at a distance of one base, and base qualities are not known.

Overall results and qualifications from the work: T-cell repertoire diversity in tumors was found to be lower than in lymph nodes but higher than in nontumor tissue, and preferential V and J gene usage was observed. Tumor and nontumor tissue repertoires were found to be significantly more similar in luminal-like than in basal-like breast cancer. The conclusion that tumor T cells originate in lymph nodes was presented as consistent with a hypothesis rather than as directly demonstrated. The data were judged consistent with most tumor T cells deriving from the lymph node and then expanding within tumor tissue.

From the cysteine through the phenylalanine, the CDR3 covers 16 amino acids. This entry keeps only the CDR3 DNA: 48 bases, framed from base 1. The germline V gene (reference sequence) supplies CDR1 DFQATT and CDR2 SNEGSKA. Trimming takes 1 base off V and 7 bases off J; junction bases not matched to a gene: 11. The sequenced sample was breast tumor tissue. The sequence joins TRBV20-1 to TRBJ1-4, and TRBD1 matches 8 of the central bases. This sequence originates from a female donor with breast cancer. Some clones in this sample may be carry-over from other donors' samples. The CDR3 reads CSARVVSQGASEKLFF. The DNA sequence follows: TGCAGTGCTAGAGTTGTTTCGCAGGGGGCGAGTGAAAAACTGTTTTTT.